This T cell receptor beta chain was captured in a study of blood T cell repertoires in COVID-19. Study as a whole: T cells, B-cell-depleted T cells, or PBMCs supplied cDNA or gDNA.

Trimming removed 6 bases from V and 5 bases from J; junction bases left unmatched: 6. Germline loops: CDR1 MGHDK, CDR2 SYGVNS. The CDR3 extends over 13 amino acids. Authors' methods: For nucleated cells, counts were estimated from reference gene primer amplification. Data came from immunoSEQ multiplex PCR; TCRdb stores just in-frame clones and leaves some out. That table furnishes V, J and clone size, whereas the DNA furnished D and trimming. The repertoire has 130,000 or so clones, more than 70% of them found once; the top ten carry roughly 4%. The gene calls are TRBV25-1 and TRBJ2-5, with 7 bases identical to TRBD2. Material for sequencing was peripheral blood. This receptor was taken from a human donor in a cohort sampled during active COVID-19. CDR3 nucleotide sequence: TGTGCCAGCAGCGGAGCGGGATTGGAGACCCAGTACTTC. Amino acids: CASSGAGLETQYF.